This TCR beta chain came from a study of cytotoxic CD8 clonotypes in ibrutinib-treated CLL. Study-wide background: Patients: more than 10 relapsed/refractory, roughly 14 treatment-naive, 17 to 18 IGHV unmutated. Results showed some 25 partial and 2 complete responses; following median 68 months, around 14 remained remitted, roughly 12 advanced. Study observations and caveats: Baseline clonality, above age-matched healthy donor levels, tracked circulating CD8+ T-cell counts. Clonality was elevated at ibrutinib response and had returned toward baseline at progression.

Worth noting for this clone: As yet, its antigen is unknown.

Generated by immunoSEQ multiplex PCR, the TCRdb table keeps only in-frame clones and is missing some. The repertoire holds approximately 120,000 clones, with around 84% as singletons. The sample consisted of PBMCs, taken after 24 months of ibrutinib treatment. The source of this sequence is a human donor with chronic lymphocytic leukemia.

The CDR3 nucleotides are TGTGCCAGCAGCCCCCGGTCTAACCAGAACACCGGGGAGCTGTTTTTT. Protein sequence: CASSPRSNQNTGELFF. V usage is TRBV14 and J usage is TRBJ2-2; D gene unclear. Trimming took 4 bases from V and 1 from J, leaving 13 bases between them. The length of the CDR3 is 16 residues. The V gene's germline CDR1 is SGHDN and CDR2 FVKESK.